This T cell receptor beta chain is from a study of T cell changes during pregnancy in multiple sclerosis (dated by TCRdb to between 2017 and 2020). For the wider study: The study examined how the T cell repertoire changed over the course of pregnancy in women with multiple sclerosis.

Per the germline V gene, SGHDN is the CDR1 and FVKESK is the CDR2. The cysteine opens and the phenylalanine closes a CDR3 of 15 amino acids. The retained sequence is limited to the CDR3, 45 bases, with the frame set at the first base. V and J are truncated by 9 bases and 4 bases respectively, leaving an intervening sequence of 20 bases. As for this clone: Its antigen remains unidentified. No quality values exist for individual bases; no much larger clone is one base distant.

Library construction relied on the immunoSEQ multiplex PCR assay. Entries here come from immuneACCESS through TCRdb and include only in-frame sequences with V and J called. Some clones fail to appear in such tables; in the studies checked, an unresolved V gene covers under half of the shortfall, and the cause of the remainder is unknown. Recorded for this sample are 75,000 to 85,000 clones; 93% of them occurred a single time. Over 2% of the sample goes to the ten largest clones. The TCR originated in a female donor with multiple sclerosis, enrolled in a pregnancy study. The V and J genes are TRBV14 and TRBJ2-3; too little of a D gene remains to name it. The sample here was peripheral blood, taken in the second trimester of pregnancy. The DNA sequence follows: TGTGCCAGTTCCCCCCCAGGAAGAAGTTCAGATACGCAGTATTTT. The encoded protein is CASSPPGRSSDTQYF.